This T cell receptor (beta chain) derives from a study of blood T cell repertoires in COVID-19. Study information: Both acute and convalescent COVID-19 samples were obtained from the United States, Italy and Spain. Sources were T cells, B-cell-depleted T cells, or PBMCs; the material itself was cDNA or gDNA.

In the authors' workflow: Using reference gene primer amplification, nucleated cell counts were estimated. Here immunoSEQ multiplex PCR was the method, and the copy in TCRdb shows in-frame clones only, minus some. Clone size and the V and J calls come from that table; the DNA yielded D and trimming. The table lists about 250,000 clones, roughly 83% of them singletons. During active infection, Seattle patients enrolled and were then monitored through disease. The junction had 6 bases not matched to a gene; V was cut back by 4 bases and J by 1 base. CDR1 and CDR2 from the germline V gene are SGHRS and YFSETQ. The CDR3 runs to 16 residues. This clone has a single count.

The chain carries TRBV5-1 and TRBJ2-1; 9 positions match TRBD2. Sequenced sample: peripheral blood. The source of this sequence is a woman aged 80 or over with COVID-19, enrolled during active disease. CDR3: CASSPRGGVSYNEQFF. CDR3 nucleotides: TGCGCCAGCAGCCCCCGCGGGGGGGTGTCCTACAATGAGCAGTTCTTC.